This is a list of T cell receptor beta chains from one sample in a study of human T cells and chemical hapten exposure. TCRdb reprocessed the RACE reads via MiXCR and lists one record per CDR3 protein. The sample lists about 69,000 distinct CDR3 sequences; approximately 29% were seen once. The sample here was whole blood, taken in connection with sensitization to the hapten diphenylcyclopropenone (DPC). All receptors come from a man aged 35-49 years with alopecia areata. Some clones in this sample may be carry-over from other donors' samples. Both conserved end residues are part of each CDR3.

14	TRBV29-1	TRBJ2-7	CSVAGTGGSYEQYF
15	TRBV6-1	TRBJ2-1	CASSDQDRPYNEQFF
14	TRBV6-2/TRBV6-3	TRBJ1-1	CASSSGKRYTEAFF
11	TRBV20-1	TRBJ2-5	CSKQRGETQYF
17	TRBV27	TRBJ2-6	CASSPGLGNSGANVLTF
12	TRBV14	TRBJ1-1	CASSLGGGQAFF
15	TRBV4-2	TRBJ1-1	CASSLLLGGNTEAFF
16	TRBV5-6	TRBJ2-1	CASSLAGGWRYNEQFF
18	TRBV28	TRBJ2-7	CASSLTTKSTGLSYEQYF
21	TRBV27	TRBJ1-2	CASSHRGGIGRVRGNNYGYTF
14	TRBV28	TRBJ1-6	CASSRGTGGPPLHF
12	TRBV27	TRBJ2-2	CASQHNTGELFF
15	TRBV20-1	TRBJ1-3	CSAWTVTDSGNTIYF
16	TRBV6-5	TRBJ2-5	CASSLDRGLYQETQYF
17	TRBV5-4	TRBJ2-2	CASSLGVGAGDTGELFF
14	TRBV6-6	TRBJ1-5	CATNGGYSNQPQHF
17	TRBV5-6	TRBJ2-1	CASSSTLAGGFDNEQFF
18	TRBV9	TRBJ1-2	CASSVVRDEGSRNYGYTF
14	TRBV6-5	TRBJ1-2	CASSSWDRENGYTF
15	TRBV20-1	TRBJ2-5	CSARSPGGGEETQYF
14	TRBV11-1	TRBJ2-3	CASSLAGGTDTQYF
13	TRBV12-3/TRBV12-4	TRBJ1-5	CASSSIHGGPQHF
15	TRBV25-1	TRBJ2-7	CASTQTGQSSYEQYF
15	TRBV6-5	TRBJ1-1	CASSQTSTANTEAFF
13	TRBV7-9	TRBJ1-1	CASSLGMNTEAFF
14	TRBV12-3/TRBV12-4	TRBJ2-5	CASSFRGTLETQYF
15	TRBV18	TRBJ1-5	CASSPSRSPNQPQHF
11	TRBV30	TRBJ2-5	CAWTSKETQYF
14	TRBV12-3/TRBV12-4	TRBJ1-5	CASSFVQSNQPQHF
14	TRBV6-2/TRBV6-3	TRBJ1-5	CASSYVYSNQPQHF
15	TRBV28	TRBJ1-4	CASWGPKPSNEKLFF
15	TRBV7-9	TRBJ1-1	CASSLGVGSRTETFF
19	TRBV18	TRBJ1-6	CASSPVYGNLGSYNSPLHF
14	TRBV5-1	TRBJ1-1	CASSSGQGGTEAFF
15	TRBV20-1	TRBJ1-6	CSARPGGRRSSPLHF
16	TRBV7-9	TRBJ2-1	CASSFVKRGGNNEQFF
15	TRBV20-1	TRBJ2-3	CSAGTGTSGTDTQYF
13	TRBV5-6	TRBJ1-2	CASSGGPTTGYTF
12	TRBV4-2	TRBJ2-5	CASSPTDRTQYF
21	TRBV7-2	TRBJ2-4	CASSLWNDGGDRLIAKNIQYF
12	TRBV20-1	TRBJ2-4	CSARERANIQYF
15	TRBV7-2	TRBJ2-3	CASSFSGSSADTQYF
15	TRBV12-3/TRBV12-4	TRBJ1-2	CASSWGRTASDGYTF
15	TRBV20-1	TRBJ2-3	CSAFTPSGVTDTQYF
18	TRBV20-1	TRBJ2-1	CSAREITASGPSYNEQFF
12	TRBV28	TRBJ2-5	CASSLTVETQYF
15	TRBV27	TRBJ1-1	CASSFLPRMNTEAFF
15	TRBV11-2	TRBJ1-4	CASRNTGGTNEKLFF
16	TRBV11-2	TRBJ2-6	CASSSRTGAGANVLTF
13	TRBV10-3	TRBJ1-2	CAIKSPIRGGYTF
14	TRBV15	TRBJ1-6	CATSKDIYNSPLHF
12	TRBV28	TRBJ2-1	CASSLVGRAQFF
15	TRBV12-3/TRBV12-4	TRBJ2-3	CASNPAGGSTDTQYF
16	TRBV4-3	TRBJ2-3	CASSQEIGSGTDTQYF
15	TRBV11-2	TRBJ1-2	CASSLGISAGYGYTF
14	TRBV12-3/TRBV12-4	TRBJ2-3	CASTPGIGADTQYF
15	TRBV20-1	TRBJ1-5	CSARYSAGSNQPQHF
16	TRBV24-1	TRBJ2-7	CATSSGSGRTIYEQYF
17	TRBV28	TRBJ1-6	CASSLWTGEGTNSPLHF